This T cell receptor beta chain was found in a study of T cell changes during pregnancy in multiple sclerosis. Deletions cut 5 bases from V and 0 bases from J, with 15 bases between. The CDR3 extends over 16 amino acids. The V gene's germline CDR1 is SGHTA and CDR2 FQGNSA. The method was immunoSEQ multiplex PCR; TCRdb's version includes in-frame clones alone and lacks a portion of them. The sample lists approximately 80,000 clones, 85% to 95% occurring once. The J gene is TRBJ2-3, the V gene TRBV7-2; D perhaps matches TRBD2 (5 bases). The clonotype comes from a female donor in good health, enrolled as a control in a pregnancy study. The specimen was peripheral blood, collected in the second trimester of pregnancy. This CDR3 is CASSDFSVSSTDTQYF. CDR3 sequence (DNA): TGTGCCAGCAGCGACTTTAGCGTCTCGAGCACAGATACGCAGTATTTT.